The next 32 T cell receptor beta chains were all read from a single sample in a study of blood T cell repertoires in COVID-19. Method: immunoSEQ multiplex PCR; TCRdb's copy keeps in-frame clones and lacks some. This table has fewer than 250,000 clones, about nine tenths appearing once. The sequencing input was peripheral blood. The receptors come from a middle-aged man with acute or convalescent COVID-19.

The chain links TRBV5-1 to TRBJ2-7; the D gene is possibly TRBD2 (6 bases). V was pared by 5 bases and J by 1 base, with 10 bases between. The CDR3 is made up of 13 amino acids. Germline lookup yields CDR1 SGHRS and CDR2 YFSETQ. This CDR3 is CASRGGSSYEQYF. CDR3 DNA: TGCGCCAGCAGGGGAGGCAGTTCCTACGAGCAGTACTTC.

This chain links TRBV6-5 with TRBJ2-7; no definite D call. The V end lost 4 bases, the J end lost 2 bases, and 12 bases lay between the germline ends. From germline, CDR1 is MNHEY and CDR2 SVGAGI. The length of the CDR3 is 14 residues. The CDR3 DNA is TGTGCCAGCAGTTCTCAGGCTTGGGCCTACGAGCAGTACTTC. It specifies CASSSQAWAYEQYF.

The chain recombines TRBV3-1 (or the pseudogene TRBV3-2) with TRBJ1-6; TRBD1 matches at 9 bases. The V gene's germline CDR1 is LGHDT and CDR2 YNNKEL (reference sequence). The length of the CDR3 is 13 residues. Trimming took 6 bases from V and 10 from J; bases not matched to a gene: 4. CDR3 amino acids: CASSRTGDSPLHF. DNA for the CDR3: TGTGCCAGCAGTCGGACAGGGGACTCACCCCTCCACTTT.

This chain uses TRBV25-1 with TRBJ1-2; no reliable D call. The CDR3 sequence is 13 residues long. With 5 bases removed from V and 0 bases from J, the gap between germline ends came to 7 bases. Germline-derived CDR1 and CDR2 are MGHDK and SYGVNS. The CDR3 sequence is CASSLTANYGYTF. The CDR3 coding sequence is TGTGCCAGCAGTCTAACAGCTAACTATGGCTACACCTTC.

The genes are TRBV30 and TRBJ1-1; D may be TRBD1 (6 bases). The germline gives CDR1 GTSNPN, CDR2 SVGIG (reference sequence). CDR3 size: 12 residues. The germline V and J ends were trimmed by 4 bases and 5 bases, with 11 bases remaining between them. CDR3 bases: TGTGCCTGGAACAGGGCTAGGACTGAAGCTTTCTTT. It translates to CAWNRARTEAFF. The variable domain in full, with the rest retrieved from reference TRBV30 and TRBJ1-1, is SQTIHQWPATLVQPVGSPLSLECTVEGTSNPNLYWYRQAAGRGLQLLFYSVGIGQISSEVPQNLSASRPQDRQFILSSKKLLLSDSGFYLCAWNRARTEAFFGQGTRLTVV.

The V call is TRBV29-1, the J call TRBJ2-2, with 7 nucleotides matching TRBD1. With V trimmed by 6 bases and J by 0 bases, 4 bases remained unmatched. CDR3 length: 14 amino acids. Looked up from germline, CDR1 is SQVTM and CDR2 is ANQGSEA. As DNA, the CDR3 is TGCAGCGTGTCAGGGGGAGCGAACACCGGGGAGCTGTTTTTT. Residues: CSVSGGANTGELFF.

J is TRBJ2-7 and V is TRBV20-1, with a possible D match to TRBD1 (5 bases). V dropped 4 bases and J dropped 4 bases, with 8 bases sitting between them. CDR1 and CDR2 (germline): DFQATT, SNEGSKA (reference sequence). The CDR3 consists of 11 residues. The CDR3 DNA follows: TGCAGTGCTACCTCAGGGTACGAGCAGTACTTC. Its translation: CSATSGYEQYF.

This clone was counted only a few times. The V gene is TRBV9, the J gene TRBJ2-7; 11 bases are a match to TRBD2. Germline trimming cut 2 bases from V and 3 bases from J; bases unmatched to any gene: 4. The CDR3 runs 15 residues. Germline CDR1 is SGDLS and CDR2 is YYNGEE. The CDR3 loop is CASSVGLAVHYEQYF. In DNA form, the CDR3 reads TGTGCCAGCAGCGTGGGACTAGCGGTTCACTACGAGCAGTACTTC. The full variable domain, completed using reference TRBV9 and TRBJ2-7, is DSGVTQTPKHLITATGQRVTLRCSPRSGDLSVYWYQQSLDQGLQFLIQYYNGEERAKGNILERFSAQQFPDLHSELNLSSLELGDSALYFCASSVGLAVHYEQYFGPGTRLTVT.

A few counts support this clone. This chain's CDR3 is CASSGLTGPGNTIYF. The CDR3 DNA follows: TGTGCCAGTAGCGGGTTGACAGGGCCGGGAAACACCATATATTTT. J is TRBJ1-3 and V is TRBV19; 7 nucleotides line up with TRBD1. The CDR3 totals 15 residues. The germline V gene encodes CDR1 LNHDA and CDR2 SQIVND (reference sequence). V shed 6 bases and J 4 bases; nucleotides not matched to a gene: 9.

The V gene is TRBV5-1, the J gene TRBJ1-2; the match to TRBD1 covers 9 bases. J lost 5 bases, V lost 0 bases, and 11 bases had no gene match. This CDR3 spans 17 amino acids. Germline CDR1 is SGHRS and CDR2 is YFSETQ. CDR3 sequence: CASSLDSSGTGTYGYTF. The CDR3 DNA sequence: TGCGCCAGCAGCTTGGACTCTTCTGGGACAGGGACTTATGGCTACACCTTC.

The CDR3 bases are TGTGCCGTCGGGGGAGGGCCCTACAATGAGCAGTTCTTC. This translates into CAVGGGPYNEQFF. The gene calls are TRBV24-1 and TRBJ2-1; TRBD2 matches at 7 bases. Germline V gives CDR1 KGHDR, CDR2 SFDVKD. Trimming took 12 bases from V and 2 from J; bases not matched to a gene: 6. The CDR3 has 13 amino acids.

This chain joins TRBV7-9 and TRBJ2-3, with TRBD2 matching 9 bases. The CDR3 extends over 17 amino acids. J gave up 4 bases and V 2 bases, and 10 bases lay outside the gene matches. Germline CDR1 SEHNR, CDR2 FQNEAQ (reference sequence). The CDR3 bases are TGTGCCAGCAGCTTAAGGCGGGGGGGCCTTCAGGCAGATACGCAGTATTTT. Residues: CASSLRRGGLQADTQYF.

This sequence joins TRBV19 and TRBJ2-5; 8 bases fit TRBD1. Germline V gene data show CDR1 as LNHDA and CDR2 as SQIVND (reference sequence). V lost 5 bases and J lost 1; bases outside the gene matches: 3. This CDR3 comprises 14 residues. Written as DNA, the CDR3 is TGTGCCAGTAGTCGGGACAGGACCCAAGAGACCCAGTACTTC. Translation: CASSRDRTQETQYF.

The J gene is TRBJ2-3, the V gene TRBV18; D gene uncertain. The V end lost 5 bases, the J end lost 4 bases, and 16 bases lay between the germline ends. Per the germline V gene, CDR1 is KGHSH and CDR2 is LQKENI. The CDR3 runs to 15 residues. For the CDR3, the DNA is TGTGCCAGCTCAGGGCAACATATGTCCTCAGATACGCAGTATTTT. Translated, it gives CASSGQHMSSDTQYF.

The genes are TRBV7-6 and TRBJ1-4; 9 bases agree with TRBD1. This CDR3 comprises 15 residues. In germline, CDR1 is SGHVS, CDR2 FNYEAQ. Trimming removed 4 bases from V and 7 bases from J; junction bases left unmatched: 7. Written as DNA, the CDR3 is TGTGCCAGCAGCTCCAGACAGGGGGGCGGTGAAAAACTGTTTTTT. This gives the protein CASSSRQGGGEKLFF.

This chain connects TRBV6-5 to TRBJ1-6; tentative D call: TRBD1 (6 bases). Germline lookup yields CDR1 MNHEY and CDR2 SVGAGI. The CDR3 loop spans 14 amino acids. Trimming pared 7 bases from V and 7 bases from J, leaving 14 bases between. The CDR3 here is CASTLGQINSPLHF. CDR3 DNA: TGTGCCAGCACCCTAGGACAGATAAATTCACCCCTCCACTTT.

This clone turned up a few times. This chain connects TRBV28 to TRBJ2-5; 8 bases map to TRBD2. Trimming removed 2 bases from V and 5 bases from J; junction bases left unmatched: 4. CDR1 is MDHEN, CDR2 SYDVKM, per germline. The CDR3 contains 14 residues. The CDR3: CASSLAGGGETQYF. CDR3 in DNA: TGTGCCAGCAGTTTAGCGGGAGGAGGGGAGACCCAGTACTTC.

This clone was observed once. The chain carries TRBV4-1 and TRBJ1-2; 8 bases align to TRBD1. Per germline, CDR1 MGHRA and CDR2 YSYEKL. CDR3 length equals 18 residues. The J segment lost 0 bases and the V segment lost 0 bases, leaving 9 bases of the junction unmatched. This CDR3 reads CASSQENFGQGANYGYTF. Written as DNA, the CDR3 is TGCGCCAGCAGCCAAGAGAATTTCGGACAGGGAGCTAACTATGGCTACACCTTC.

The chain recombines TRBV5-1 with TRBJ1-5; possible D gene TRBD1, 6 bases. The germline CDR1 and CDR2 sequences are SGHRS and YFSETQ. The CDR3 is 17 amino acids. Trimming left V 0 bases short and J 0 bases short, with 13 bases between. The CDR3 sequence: CASSLAPTGDSNQPQHF. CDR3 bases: TGCGCCAGCAGCTTGGCCCCGACAGGAGATAGCAATCAGCCCCAGCATTTT.

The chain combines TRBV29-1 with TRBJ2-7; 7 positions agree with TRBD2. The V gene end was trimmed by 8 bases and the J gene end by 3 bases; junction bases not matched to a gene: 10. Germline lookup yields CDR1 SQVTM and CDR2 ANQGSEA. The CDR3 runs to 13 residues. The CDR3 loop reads CSLSLTSFYEQYF. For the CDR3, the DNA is TGCAGCCTCTCTCTGACTAGCTTCTACGAGCAGTACTTC.

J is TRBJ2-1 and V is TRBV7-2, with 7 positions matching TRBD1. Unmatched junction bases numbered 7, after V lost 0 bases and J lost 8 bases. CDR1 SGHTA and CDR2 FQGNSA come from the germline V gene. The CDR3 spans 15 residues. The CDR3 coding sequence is TGTGCCAGCAGCTTAGCGCTGACAGGGTTGGATGAGCAGTTCTTC. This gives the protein CASSLALTGLDEQFF.

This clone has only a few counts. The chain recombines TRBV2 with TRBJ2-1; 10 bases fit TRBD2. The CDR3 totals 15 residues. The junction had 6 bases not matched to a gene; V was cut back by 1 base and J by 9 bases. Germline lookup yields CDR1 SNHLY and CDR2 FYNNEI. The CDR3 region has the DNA TGTGCCAGCAGTGAAGAAGCGGGGGGGCGAAGTGAGCAGTTCTTC. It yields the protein CASSEEAGGRSEQFF.

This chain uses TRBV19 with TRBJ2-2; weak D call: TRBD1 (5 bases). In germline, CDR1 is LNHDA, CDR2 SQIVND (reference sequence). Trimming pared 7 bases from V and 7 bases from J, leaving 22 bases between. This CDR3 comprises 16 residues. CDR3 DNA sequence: TGTGCCAGTAACATCCTTTGGGGCCCCTCGGGCGGGGAGCTGTTTTTT. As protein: CASNILWGPSGGELFF.

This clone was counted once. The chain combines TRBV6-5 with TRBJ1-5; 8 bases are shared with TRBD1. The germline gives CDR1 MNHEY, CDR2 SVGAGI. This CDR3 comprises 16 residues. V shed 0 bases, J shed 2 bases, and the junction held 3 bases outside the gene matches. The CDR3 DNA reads TGTGCCAGCAGTTACTCGCAGGGGGCTGGCAATCAGCCCCAGCATTTT. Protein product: CASSYSQGAGNQPQHF.

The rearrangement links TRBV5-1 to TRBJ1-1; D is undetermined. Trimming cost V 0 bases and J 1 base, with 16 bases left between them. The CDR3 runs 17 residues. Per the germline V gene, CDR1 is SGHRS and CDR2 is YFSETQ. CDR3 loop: CASSLAVTNPGNTEAFF. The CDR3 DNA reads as TGCGCCAGCAGCTTGGCCGTGACAAACCCAGGGAACACTGAAGCTTTCTTT.

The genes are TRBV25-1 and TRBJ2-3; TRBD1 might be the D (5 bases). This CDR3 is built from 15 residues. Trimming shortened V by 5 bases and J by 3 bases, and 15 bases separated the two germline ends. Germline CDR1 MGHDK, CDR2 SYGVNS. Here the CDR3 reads CASSQSGRATDTQYF. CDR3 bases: TGTGCCAGCAGTCAATCAGGCAGGGCAACAGATACGCAGTATTTT. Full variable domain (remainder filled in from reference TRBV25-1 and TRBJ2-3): EADIYQTPRYLVIGTGKKITLECSQTMGHDKMYWYQQDPGMELHLIHYSYGVNSTEKGDLSSESTVSRIRTEHFPLTLESARPSHTSQYLCASSQSGRATDTQYFGPGTRLTVL.

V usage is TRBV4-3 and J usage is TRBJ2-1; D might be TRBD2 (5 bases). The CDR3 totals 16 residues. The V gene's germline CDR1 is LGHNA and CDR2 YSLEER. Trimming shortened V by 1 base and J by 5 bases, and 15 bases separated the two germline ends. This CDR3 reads CASSQGVASFDNEQFF. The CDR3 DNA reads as TGCGCCAGCAGCCAAGGCGTGGCTAGCTTTGACAATGAGCAGTTCTTC.

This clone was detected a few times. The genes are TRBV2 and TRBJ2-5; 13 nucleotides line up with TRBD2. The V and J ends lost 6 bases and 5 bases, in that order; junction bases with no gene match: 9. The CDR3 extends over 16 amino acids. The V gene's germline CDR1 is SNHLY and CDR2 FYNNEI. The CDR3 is CASRGGLAGVGETQYF. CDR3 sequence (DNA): TGTGCCAGCAGGGGAGGACTAGCGGGGGTCGGGGAGACCCAGTACTTC. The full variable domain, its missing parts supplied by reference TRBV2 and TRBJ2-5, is EPEVTQTPSHQVTQMGQEVILRCVPISNHLYFYWYRQILGQKVEFLVSFYNNEISEKSEIFDDQFSVERPDGSNFTLKIRSTKLEDSAMYFCASRGGLAGVGETQYFGPGTRLLVL.

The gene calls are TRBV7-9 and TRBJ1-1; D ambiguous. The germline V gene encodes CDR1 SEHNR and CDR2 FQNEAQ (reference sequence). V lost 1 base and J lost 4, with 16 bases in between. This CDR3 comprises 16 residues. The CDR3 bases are TGTGCCAGCAGCTTAGAATTTCAGGCTCCCCTCACTGAAGCTTTCTTT. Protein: CASSLEFQAPLTEAFF.

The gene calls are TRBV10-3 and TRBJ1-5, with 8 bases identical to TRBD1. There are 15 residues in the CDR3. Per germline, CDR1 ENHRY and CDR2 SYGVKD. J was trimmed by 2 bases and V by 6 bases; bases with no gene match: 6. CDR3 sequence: CAIREGQGGNQPQHF. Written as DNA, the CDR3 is TGTGCCATCAGGGAAGGACAGGGTGGCAATCAGCCCCAGCATTTT.

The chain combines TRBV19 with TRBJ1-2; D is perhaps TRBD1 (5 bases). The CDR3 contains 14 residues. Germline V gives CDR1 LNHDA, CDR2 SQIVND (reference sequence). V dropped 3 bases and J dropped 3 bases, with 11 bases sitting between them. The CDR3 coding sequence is TGTGCCAGTAGTATCGTGGGGCGGCACTATGGCTACACCTTC. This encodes CASSIVGRHYGYTF.

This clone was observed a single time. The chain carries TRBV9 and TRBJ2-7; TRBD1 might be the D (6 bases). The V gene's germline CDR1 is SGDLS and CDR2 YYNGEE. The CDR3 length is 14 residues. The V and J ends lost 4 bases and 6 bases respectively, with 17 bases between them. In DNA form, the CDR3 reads TGTGCCAGCAGCCCCCAACAGGGACGGGGCGAGCAGTACTTC. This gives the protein CASSPQQGRGEQYF.